The subject of this entry is one TCR beta chain. This sample was included in a study of blood T cell repertoires in COVID-19. V lost 7 bases and J lost 5, with 20 bases in between. There are 15 residues in the CDR3. The germline V gene encodes CDR1 MDHEN and CDR2 SYDVKM. TCRdb's table, derived via immunoSEQ multiplex PCR, lists solely in-frame clones and lacks some. The data hold 90,000 to 100,000 clones, with 81% observed a single time. J is TRBJ1-2 and V is TRBV28, with a tentative D call TRBD1 (6 bases). The receptor was derived from a woman older than 75 with acute or convalescent COVID-19. What was sequenced was peripheral blood. This CDR3 reads CASTPGAGEVYGYTF. The CDR3 nucleotides are TGTGCCAGCACCCCGGGGGCGGGGGAAGTTTATGGCTACACCTTC.